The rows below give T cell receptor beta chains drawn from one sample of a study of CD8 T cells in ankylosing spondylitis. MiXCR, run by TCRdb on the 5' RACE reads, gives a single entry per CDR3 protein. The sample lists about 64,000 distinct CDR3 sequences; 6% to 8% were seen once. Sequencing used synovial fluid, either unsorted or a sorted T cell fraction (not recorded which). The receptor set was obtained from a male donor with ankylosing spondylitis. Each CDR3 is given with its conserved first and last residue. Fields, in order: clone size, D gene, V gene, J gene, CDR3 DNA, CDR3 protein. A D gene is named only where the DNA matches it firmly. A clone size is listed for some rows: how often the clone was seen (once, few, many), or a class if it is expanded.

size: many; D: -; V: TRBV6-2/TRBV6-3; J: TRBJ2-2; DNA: TGTGCCAGCAGTTACTCGATCCGATCATCCGGGGGCGGGGAGCTGTTTTTT; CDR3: CASSYSIRSSGGGELFF
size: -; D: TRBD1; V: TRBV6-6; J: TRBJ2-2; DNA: TGTGCCAGCAGGCGACAGGGGATCGGGGAGCTGTTTTTT; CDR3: CASRRQGIGELFF
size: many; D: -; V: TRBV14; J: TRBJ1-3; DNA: TGTGCCAGCAGCTCCTTCTCTGGAAACACCATATATTTT; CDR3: CASSSFSGNTIYF
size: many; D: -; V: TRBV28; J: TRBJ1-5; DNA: TGTGCCAGCCTGCGGGGAAGCGGCAATCAGCCCCAGCATTTT; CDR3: CASLRGSGNQPQHF
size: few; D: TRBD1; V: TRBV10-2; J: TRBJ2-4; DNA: TGCGCCAGCAGTGCCCCGGGACAGCTGAACAAAAACATTCAGTACTTC; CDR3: CASSAPGQLNKNIQYF
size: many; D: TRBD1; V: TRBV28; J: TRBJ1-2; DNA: TGTGCCAGCAGTTTCGAGGACAGGGATTATGGCTACACCTTC; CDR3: CASSFEDRDYGYTF
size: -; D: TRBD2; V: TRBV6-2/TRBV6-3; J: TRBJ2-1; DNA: TGTGCCAGCAGTTATCGTAGCGGGACAAGGTACAATGAGCAGTTCTTC; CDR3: CASSYRSGTRYNEQFF
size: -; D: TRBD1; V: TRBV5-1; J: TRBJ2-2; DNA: TGCGCCAGCAGAGAAGGGACAGCAAACACCGGGGAGCTGTTTTTT; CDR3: CASREGTANTGELFF
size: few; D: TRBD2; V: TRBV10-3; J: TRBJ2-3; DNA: TGTGCCATCAGTGTACAAGCGGGGGGCACAGATACGCAGTATTTT; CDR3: CAISVQAGGTDTQYF
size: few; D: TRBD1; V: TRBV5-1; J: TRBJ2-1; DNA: TGCGCCAGCAGCCGACAGGGAAACACGAAATACAATGAGCAGTTCTTC; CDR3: CASSRQGNTKYNEQFF
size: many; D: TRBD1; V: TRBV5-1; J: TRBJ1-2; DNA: TGCGCCAGCAGCCCAATCAGGGGGGACAGACAAAATGGCTACACCTTC; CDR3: CASSPIRGDRQNGYTF
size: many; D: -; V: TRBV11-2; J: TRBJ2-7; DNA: TGTGCCAGCAGCTTAGACGGTGGGGGGTGGACCCAGAACTCCTACGAGCAGTACTTC; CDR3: CASSLDGGGWTQNSYEQYF
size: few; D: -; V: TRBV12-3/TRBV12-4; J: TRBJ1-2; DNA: TGTGCCAGCAGTCCTCCCAACGGTAACTATGGCTACACCTTC; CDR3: CASSPPNGNYGYTF
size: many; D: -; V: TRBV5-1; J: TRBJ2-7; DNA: TGCGCCAGCAGCTTGTTGACAAATAACTACGAGCAGTACTTC; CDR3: CASSLLTNNYEQYF
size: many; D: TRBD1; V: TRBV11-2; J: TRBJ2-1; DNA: TGTGCCAGCAGCTTCGGAGCAGGGGGCGAATACAATGAGCAGTTCTTC; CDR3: CASSFGAGGEYNEQFF
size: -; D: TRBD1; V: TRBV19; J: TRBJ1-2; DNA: TGTGCCAGTAGCGAAACAGGGGCGGACTATGGCTACACCTTC; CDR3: CASSETGADYGYTF
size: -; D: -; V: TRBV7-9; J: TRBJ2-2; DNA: TGTGCCAGCAGCTTAATGGGGATGAACACCGGGGAGCTGTTTTTT; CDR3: CASSLMGMNTGELFF
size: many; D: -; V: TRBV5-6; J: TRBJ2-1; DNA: TGTGCCAGCAGCTTGTCGGGGTCCTACAATGAGCAGTTCTTC; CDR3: CASSLSGSYNEQFF
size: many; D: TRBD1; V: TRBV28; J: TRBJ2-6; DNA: TGTGCCAGCAGTTCTCACAGGGGCCCGTCGGTCTCTGGGGCCAACGTCCTGACTTTC; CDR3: CASSSHRGPSVSGANVLTF
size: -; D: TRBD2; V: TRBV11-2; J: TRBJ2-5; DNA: TGTGCCAGCAGCTTAGATATCGCTAGCGGGAGGAACTTAGGGACCCAGTACTTC; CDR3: CASSLDIASGRNLGTQYF
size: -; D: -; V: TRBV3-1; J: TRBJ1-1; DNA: TGTGCCGCTTCCCTTGACCCGCGGGACACTGAAGCTTTCTTT; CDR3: CAASLDPRDTEAFF
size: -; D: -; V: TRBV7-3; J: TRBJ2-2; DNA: TGTGCCAGCAGCTTCGACAGAGTTGGTGGCGGGGAGCTGTTTTTT; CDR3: CASSFDRVGGGELFF
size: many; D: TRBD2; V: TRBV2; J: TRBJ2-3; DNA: TGTGCCAGCAGCAGACTAGCGGGAAGCACAGATACGCAGTATTTT; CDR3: CASSRLAGSTDTQYF
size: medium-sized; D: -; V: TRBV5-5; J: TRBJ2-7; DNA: TGTGCCAGCAGCTTGTTGGGCAGGGGACCCTATTTC; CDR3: CASSLLGRGPYF
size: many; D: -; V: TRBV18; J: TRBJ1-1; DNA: TGTGCCAGCTCACCAGTTACAGCCTGGACTGAAGCTTTCTTT; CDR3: CASSPVTAWTEAFF
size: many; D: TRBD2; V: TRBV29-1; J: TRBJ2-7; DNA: TGCAGCGCTGCCGGACTAGCGGGGGCCGGTGGATACGAGCAGTACTTC; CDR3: CSAAGLAGAGGYEQYF
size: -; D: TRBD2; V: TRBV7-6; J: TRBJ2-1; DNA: TGTGCCAGCAGCCTAAGACTAGCGGGAAGCTCTCTCTCCTACAATGAGCAGTTCTTC; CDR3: CASSLRLAGSSLSYNEQFF
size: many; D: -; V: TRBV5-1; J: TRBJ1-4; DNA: TGCGCCAGCAGCGATACAGGGTCCGGTGAAAAACTGTTTTTT; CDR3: CASSDTGSGEKLFF
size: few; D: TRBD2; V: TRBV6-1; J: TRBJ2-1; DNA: TGTGCCAGCAGTAAGACTAGCGCCTACTCCAGCTCCTACAATGAGCAGTTCTTC; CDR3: CASSKTSAYSSSYNEQFF
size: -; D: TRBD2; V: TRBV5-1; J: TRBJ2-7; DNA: TGCGCCAGCAGTACGGGAGGGGGGGAAGCCTACGAGCAGTACTTC; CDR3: CASSTGGGEAYEQYF
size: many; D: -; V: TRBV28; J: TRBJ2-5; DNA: TGTGCCAGCAGTTTTGGGGCGGAGCAAGAGACCCAGTACTTC; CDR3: CASSFGAEQETQYF
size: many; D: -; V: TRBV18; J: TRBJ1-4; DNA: TGTGCCAGCTCACTCCGATCAACTAATGAAAAACTGTTTTTT; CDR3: CASSLRSTNEKLFF
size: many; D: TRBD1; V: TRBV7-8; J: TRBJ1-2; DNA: TGTGCCAGCAGCGCTGACAGGGTGGGCTACACCTTC; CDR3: CASSADRVGYTF
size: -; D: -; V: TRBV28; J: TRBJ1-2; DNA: TGTGCCAGCAGGCCCCCCCTAACAGGCCTCCATGGCTACACCTTC; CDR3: CASRPPLTGLHGYTF
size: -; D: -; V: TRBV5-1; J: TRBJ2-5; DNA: TGCGCCAGCAGCTGGGCAGGGGAGGAAGAGACCCAGTACTTC; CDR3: CASSWAGEEETQYF
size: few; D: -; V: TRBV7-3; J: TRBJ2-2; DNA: TGTGCCAGCAGCTTAGACATAGGGGCCACCGGGGAGCTGTTTTTT; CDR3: CASSLDIGATGELFF
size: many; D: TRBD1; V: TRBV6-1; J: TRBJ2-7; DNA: TGCGCCAGCAGTGAAGATACGGGACAGGGCTACGAGCAGTACTTC; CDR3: CASSEDTGQGYEQYF
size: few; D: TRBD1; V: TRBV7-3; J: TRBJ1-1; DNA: TGTGCCAGCAGCCCACTTACAGGGGGGAACACTGAAGCTTTCTTT; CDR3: CASSPLTGGNTEAFF
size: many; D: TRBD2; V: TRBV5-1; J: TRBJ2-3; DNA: TGCGCCAGCAGCCCCCTGCGGGCGGGAGGTTTGTCAGATACGCAGTATTTT; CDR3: CASSPLRAGGLSDTQYF
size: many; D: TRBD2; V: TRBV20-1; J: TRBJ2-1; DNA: TGCAGTGCTAGAGTTACTAGCGGGAGGATTAATGAGCAGTTCTTC; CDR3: CSARVTSGRINEQFF
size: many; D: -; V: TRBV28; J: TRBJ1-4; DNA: TGTGCCAGCAGTTTATGGAGTCAGAATGAAAAACTGTTTTTT; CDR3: CASSLWSQNEKLFF
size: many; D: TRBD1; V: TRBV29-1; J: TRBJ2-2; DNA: TGCAGCGCGGGACAGGGGAGGGCCGGGGAGCTGTTTTTT; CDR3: CSAGQGRAGELFF
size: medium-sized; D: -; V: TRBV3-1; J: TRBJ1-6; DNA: TGTGCCAGCGGGACCCCGCGGAATTCACCCCTCCACTTT; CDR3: CASGTPRNSPLHF
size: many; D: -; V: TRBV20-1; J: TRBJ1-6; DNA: TGCAGTGCTTCACGGGAAACAAATTCACCCCTCCACTTT; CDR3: CSASRETNSPLHF
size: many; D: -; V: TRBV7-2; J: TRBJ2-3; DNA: TGTGCCAGCACTATCCTCGGACAACCCCTAGATACGCAGTATTTT; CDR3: CASTILGQPLDTQYF
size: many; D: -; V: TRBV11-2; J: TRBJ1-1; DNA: TGTGCCAGCAGCTTAGGGGCGGAGACCGCAGAAGCTTTCTTT; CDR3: CASSLGAETAEAFF
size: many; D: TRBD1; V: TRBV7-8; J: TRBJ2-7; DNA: TGTGCCAGCAGTTCGAGGACAGGTTCATTCTACGAGCAGTACTTC; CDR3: CASSSRTGSFYEQYF
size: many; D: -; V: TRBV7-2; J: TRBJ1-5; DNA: TGTGCCAGCAGTTTACACATGAATCAGCCCCAGCATTTT; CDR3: CASSLHMNQPQHF
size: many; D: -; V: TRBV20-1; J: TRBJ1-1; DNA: TGCAGTGCTGAGGACGGACCCGGGGACACTGAAGCTTTCTTT; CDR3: CSAEDGPGDTEAFF
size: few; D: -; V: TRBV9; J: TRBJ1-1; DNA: TGTGCCAGCAGCGTAGTCCCGGGGACCTACACTGAAGCTTTCTTT; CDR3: CASSVVPGTYTEAFF
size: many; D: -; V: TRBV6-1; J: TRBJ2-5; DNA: TGTGCCAGCAGGGCTGACTTTACCGGGGAGACCCAGTACTTC; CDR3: CASRADFTGETQYF
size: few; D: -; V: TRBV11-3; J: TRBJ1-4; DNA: TGTGCCAGCAGCCCAGCGCGGGGAGCGAGTGAAAAACTGTTTTTT; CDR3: CASSPARGASEKLFF
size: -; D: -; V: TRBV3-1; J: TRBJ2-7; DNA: TGTGCCAGCTCCCGGGACGATTTTCGGGAGCAGTACTTC; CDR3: CASSRDDFREQYF
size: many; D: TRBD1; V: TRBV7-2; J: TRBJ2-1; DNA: TGTGCCAGCAGCTGGAGTCAGGGGGCATCCTACAATGAGCAGTTCTTC; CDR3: CASSWSQGASYNEQFF
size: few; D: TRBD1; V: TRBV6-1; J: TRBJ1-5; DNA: TGTGCCAGCAGCCACGACAGGGGCAATCAGCCCCAGCATTTT; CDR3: CASSHDRGNQPQHF
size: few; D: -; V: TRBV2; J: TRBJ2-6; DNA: TGTGCCAGCAGTGCCCTATCCTCTGGGGCCAACGTCCTGACTTTC; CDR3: CASSALSSGANVLTF
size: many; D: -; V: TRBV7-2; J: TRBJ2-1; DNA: TGTGCCAGCAGCTCGGACTTGTCTACCTACAATGAGCAGTTCTTC; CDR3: CASSSDLSTYNEQFF